These T cell receptor beta chains were read from a single sample in a study of CD8 T cells in ankylosing spondylitis. TCRdb analysed the 5' RACE reads with MiXCR anew, one entry per CDR3 protein. The sample has 250,000 or so distinct CDR3 sequences, about a sixth seen once; the top ten hold about a third. Specimen: blood, either unsorted or a sorted T cell fraction (not recorded which). Every receptor here comes from a male donor with ankylosing spondylitis or in good health (not recorded which). The CDR3 runs from the conserved cysteine through the conserved F or W. D genes are given only for firm matches. Rows may omit the clone size; those that give it use once, few, many or a size class.

v_call	d_call	j_call	clone_size	cdr3_nt	cdr3_aa
TRBV6-1	-	TRBJ2-1	-	TGTGCCAGCTTGGACTGGCCCAATGAGCAGTTCTTC	CASLDWPNEQFF
TRBV10-3	-	TRBJ2-5	few	TGTGCCATCAGTCAGGGGTGGGGAGAGACCCAGTACTTC	CAISQGWGETQYF
TRBV10-1	-	TRBJ2-3	few	TGCGCCAGTTCTAACGAAGGCAGCGGAGATACGCAGTATTTT	CASSNEGSGDTQYF
TRBV7-9	TRBD2	TRBJ2-7	-	TGTGCCAGCAGCCCTACCGGGACTAGCGGAACCTACGAGCAGTACTTC	CASSPTGTSGTYEQYF
TRBV7-9	-	TRBJ1-2	-	TGTGCCAGCAGCACCCTCACAGAATATGGCTACACCTTC	CASSTLTEYGYTF
TRBV20-1	TRBD2	TRBJ2-7	few	TGCAGTGCTAGAGGGGGCCCGACTAGCGGGAACTACGAGCAGTACTTC	CSARGGPTSGNYEQYF
TRBV9	TRBD1	TRBJ2-6	many	TGTGCCAGCAGCGTTAGTGAGAGGGGGCCTGGGGCCAACGTCCTGACTTTC	CASSVSERGPGANVLTF
TRBV7-9	TRBD2	TRBJ2-1	-	TGTGCCAGCAGCTTATATTTCACTAGCGGGAGGATAAATGAGCAGTTCTTC	CASSLYFTSGRINEQFF
TRBV12-3/TRBV12-4	-	TRBJ2-7	few	TGTGCCAGCAGTCCTAGTGGAGGGACCGGGCGCTACGAGCAGTACTTC	CASSPSGGTGRYEQYF
TRBV6-5	-	TRBJ2-7	many	TGTGCCAGCAGTTACTCGATGTCTCAGGGGGGAGGCGAGCAGTACTTC	CASSYSMSQGGGEQYF
TRBV18	TRBD1	TRBJ2-3	few	TGTGCCAGCCGACAGGGGGCCTGGGATACGCAGTATTTT	CASRQGAWDTQYF
TRBV29-1	-	TRBJ2-1	-	TGCAGCGCCGACAGCGGAGGGGAGGACAATGAGCAGTTCTTC	CSADSGGEDNEQFF
TRBV27	TRBD1	TRBJ2-7	few	TGTGCCAGCAGTTTAATTGACAGGGTCTACGAGCAGTACTTC	CASSLIDRVYEQYF
TRBV7-8	TRBD2	TRBJ2-3	-	TGTGCCAGCAGCTTAGACGCCGGGACTAGCGGGAGGTTCTCAGATACGCAGTATTTT	CASSLDAGTSGRFSDTQYF
TRBV10-3	TRBD2	TRBJ2-3	many	TGTGCCATCAGTGAGTTGGGCGGGAGGCGGTATTTT	CAISELGGRRYF
TRBV27	-	TRBJ2-7	-	TGTGCCAGCAGTTTATTCCGGGGGGCGTACGAGCAGTACTTC	CASSLFRGAYEQYF
TRBV29-1	-	TRBJ2-1	few	TGCAGCGACAGGAATAATAACAATGAGCAGTTCTTC	CSDRNNNNEQFF
TRBV7-9	TRBD2	TRBJ2-5	-	TGTGCCAGCAGCTTAGACCAGCGGGAGGTATTTGGAGAGACCCAGTACTTC	CASSLDQREVFGETQYF
TRBV29-1	-	TRBJ2-7	-	TGCAGCGTAGGGACATACTCCTACGAGCAGTACTTC	CSVGTYSYEQYF
TRBV29-1	-	TRBJ1-2	few	TGCAGCGTTGAAGATCCTACACTCCCCTATGGCTACACCTTC	CSVEDPTLPYGYTF
TRBV7-9	-	TRBJ2-3	-	TGTGCCAGCGCAGTAGCCAGCACTAGCACAGATACGCAGTATTTT	CASAVASTSTDTQYF
TRBV4-3	-	TRBJ2-4	-	TGCGCCAGCAGCCAAGATTTACAGCCCGATGGGGACATTCAGTACTTC	CASSQDLQPDGDIQYF
TRBV27	-	TRBJ2-1	many	TGTGCCAGCAGTCCCACTAGCATCGGCACCTACAATGAGCAGTTCTTC	CASSPTSIGTYNEQFF
TRBV20-1	-	TRBJ2-3	few	TGCAGTGCTAAGGGGGACCTTCCCAACACAGATACGCAGTATTTT	CSAKGDLPNTDTQYF
TRBV29-1	-	TRBJ2-5	-	TGCAGCGTTGAAGAATTAAGACTCCGCGGGACCCAGTACTTC	CSVEELRLRGTQYF
TRBV20-1	TRBD2	TRBJ2-7	few	TGCAGTGCTAGGGATCGACTAGCCAACTCCTACGAGCAGTACTTC	CSARDRLANSYEQYF
TRBV5-1	-	TRBJ1-1	few	TGCGCCAGCACCCTCGGACAGCTGAACACTGAAGCTTTCTTT	CASTLGQLNTEAFF
TRBV27	TRBD1	TRBJ2-7	-	TGTGCCAGCAGTCAAGGGACAGAGTACTACGAGCAGTACTTC	CASSQGTEYYEQYF
TRBV9	-	TRBJ2-5	few	TGTGCCAGCAGCGTAGACGGGTCCGGTCAAGAGACCCAGTACTTC	CASSVDGSGQETQYF
TRBV12-3/TRBV12-4	TRBD1	TRBJ2-1	few	TGTGCCAGCAGCCCCGACAGGGGAGCCTACAATGAGCAGTTCTTC	CASSPDRGAYNEQFF
TRBV12-3/TRBV12-4	TRBD2	TRBJ2-5	-	TGTGCCAGCAGCCGGGCTTTAGCGGGAGGTGAGACCCAGTACTTC	CASSRALAGGETQYF
TRBV12-3/TRBV12-4	-	TRBJ1-1	few	TGTGCCAGCAACAGAGACACCACTGAAGCTTTCTTT	CASNRDTTEAFF